These T cell receptor beta chains were read from a single sample in a study of shared clonotypes between healthy human individuals. The table came from immunoSEQ multiplex PCR; TCRdb's copy has only in-frame clones and leaves some out. The table shows a few hundred thousand clones, with about nine tenths occurring only once. The sequencing input was memory CD8+ T cells sorted from blood. The receptors derive from a man between 18 and 29 years old in good health. The CDR3 runs from the conserved cysteine through the conserved F or W. The order of the fields is D gene, V gene, clone size, J gene, CDR3 protein, CDR3 DNA. D genes are given only for firm matches. Where a row states a size, it is once, few, many or the class of an expanded clone; other rows omit it.

>.|TRBV30|.|TRBJ2-7
CAWTLRSGFAYEQYF
TGTGCCTGGACCTTACGGTCCGGGTTCGCTTACGAGCAGTACTTC
>.|TRBV6-1|.|TRBJ1-1
CASSPLRAANTEAFF
TGTGCCAGCAGTCCTCTTCGGGCGGCGAACACTGAAGCTTTCTTT
>.|TRBV29-1|.|TRBJ1-2
CSVEDGVSYGYTF
TGCAGCGTTGAAGATGGGGTCTCATATGGCTACACCTTC
>.|TRBV28|.|TRBJ1-5
CASSLSGLADQPQHF
TGTGCCAGCAGTTTATCAGGCCTGGCTGATCAGCCCCAGCATTTT
>.|TRBV5-1|.|TRBJ2-7
CASSLGYEQYF
TGCGCCAGCAGCCTCGGTTACGAGCAGTACTTC
>.|TRBV7-4|.|TRBJ1-1
CASSAPGPMNTEAFF
TGTGCCAGCAGCGCCCCGGGCCCGATGAACACTGAAGCTTTCTTT
>.|TRBV4-1|.|TRBJ2-7
CASSQVAGTPYEQYF
TGCGCCAGCAGCCAAGTTGCGGGGACGCCCTACGAGCAGTACTTC
>TRBD1|TRBV6-4|.|TRBJ2-7
CASSVDRGPYEQYF
TGTGCCAGCAGCGTCGACAGGGGGCCCTACGAGCAGTACTTC
>.|TRBV5-1|.|TRBJ1-2
CASSLGRPYGYTF
TGCGCCAGCAGCCTGGGACGGCCCTATGGCTACACCTTC
>TRBD1|TRBV4-2|.|TRBJ1-5
CASSQEPSQGARQPQHF
TGTGCCAGCAGCCAAGAGCCTTCTCAGGGGGCAAGGCAGCCCCAGCATTTT
>.|TRBV7-9|.|TRBJ2-5
CASSPPEGGQAYF
TGTGCCAGCAGCCCCCCTGAGGGGGGGCAAGCGTACTTC
>TRBD2|TRBV6-6|.|TRBJ2-1
CASSPPGLQAYNEQFF
TGTGCCAGCAGTCCACCGGGACTACAAGCCTACAATGAGCAGTTCTTC
>TRBD2|TRBV13|.|TRBJ2-1
CASSLGLAGVSAPSEQFF
TGTGCCAGCAGCCTAGGACTAGCGGGAGTGTCGGCCCCAAGTGAGCAGTTCTTC
>.|TRBV5-1|.|TRBJ1-6
CASSLRWGGQTVSPLHF
TGCGCCAGCAGCTTGAGATGGGGAGGACAGACAGTTTCACCCCTCCACTTT
>.|TRBV30|.|TRBJ1-1
CAWADGRFEAFF
TGTGCCTGGGCAGATGGGCGGTTTGAAGCTTTCTTT
>TRBD2|TRBV27|.|TRBJ2-1
CASKGSGGAETYNEQFF
TGTGCCAGCAAGGGTAGCGGGGGGGCGGAAACCTACAATGAGCAGTTCTTC
>TRBD1|TRBV27|.|TRBJ1-2
CASSLSGTDYGYTF
TGTGCCAGCAGTTTATCCGGGACAGACTATGGCTACACCTTC
>.|TRBV7-9|.|TRBJ2-3
CASSGMGTRTDTQYF
TGTGCCAGCAGCGGTATGGGGACCCGCACAGATACGCAGTATTTT
>.|TRBV7-8|.|TRBJ1-1
CASSLWANTEAFF
TGTGCCAGCAGCTTATGGGCGAACACTGAAGCTTTCTTT
>.|TRBV7-2|.|TRBJ1-5
CASSPWGSNQPQHF
TGTGCCAGCAGCCCATGGGGGAGCAATCAGCCCCAGCATTTT
>.|TRBV21-1|.|TRBJ1-5
CASSKKGNREGNQPQHF
TGTGCCAGCAGCAAAAAGGGGAACAGGGAGGGCAATCAGCCCCAGCATTTT
>.|TRBV14|.|TRBJ2-7
CASSHGPVYEQYF
TGTGCCAGCAGCCATGGCCCGGTTTACGAGCAGTACTTC
>TRBD1|TRBV13|.|TRBJ2-7
CASSSTGGTYEQYF
TGTGCCAGCAGTTCTACAGGGGGTACCTACGAGCAGTACTTC
>.|TRBV9|.|TRBJ2-5
CASSGLGETQYF
TGTGCCAGCAGCGGACTAGGGGAGACCCAGTACTTC
>TRBD2|TRBV5-5|.|TRBJ2-3
CASSLELAGGTDTQYF
TGTGCCAGCAGCTTGGAACTAGCGGGGGGAACAGATACGCAGTATTTT
>.|TRBV6-1|.|TRBJ2-7
CASSEVGGWYEQYF
TGTGCCAGCAGTGAGGTCGGGGGCTGGTACGAGCAGTACTTC
>.|TRBV1|.|TRBJ2-4
CTSPIAGGPPENIQYF
TGCACCAGCCCCATAGCGGGAGGCCCTCCCGAAAACATTCAGTACTTC
>.|TRBV5-6|once|TRBJ1-6
CASSLDVSPPLHF
TGTGCCAGCAGCTTGGACGTTAGTCCACCCCTCCACTTT
>TRBD1|TRBV5-1|once|TRBJ2-7
CASSLEGTGSYEQYF
TGCGCCAGCAGCTTAGAGGGGACAGGATCCTACGAGCAGTACTTC
>.|TRBV25-1|.|TRBJ2-2
CASGSWDSSNTGELFF
TGTGCCAGCGGCTCCTGGGACTCCTCGAACACCGGGGAGCTGTTTTTT
>.|TRBV6-5|.|TRBJ1-1
CASRPGRGTEAFF
TGTGCCAGCAGGCCCGGGAGGGGTACTGAAGCTTTCTTT
>.|TRBV27|.|TRBJ1-2
CASSFSVAVDGYTF
TGTGCCAGCAGTTTTTCCGTGGCAGTTGATGGCTACACCTTC
>.|TRBV28|.|TRBJ1-5
CASTYDSFNQPQHF
TGTGCCAGCACTTATGACAGTTTTAATCAGCCCCAGCATTTT
>TRBD1|TRBV7-9|many|TRBJ2-7
CASSSRDRGLLEQYF
TGTGCCAGCAGCTCCCGGGACAGGGGGCTCCTGGAGCAGTACTTC
>.|TRBV19|.|TRBJ2-3
CASSTQGAVTDTQYF
TGTGCCAGTAGTACCCAGGGTGCGGTCACAGATACGCAGTATTTT
>.|TRBV6-1|once|TRBJ2-7
CASRDGGEQYF
TGTGCCAGCAGGGATGGAGGGGAGCAGTACTTC
>TRBD1|TRBV13|.|TRBJ2-7
CASSIRGLEQYF
TGTGCCAGCAGCATCAGGGGGCTCGAGCAGTACTTC
>TRBD1|TRBV28|many|TRBJ2-5
CASSAQGADQETQYF
TGTGCCAGCAGTGCACAGGGGGCGGACCAAGAGACCCAGTACTTC
>.|TRBV6-4|.|TRBJ2-1
CASSVSEYNEQFF
TGTGCCAGCAGTGTATCAGAATACAATGAGCAGTTCTTC
>.|TRBV6-5|.|TRBJ1-6
CASSSGNNSPLHF
TGTGCCAGCAGCTCTGGCAATAATTCACCCCTCCACTTT
>TRBD2|TRBV29-1|.|TRBJ2-7
CSAGTSGSVSYEQYF
TGCAGCGCTGGGACTAGCGGGAGTGTTTCCTACGAGCAGTACTTC
>TRBD2|TRBV6-1|.|TRBJ2-7
CASSAWGGTYEQYF
TGTGCCAGCAGTGCTTGGGGGGGAACCTACGAGCAGTACTTC
>.|TRBV5-1|.|TRBJ1-1
CASSSKQGRLAEAFF
TGCGCCAGCAGCTCAAAACAGGGCCGATTGGCTGAAGCTTTCTTT
>.|TRBV27|.|TRBJ2-7
CASSSGSSYEQYF
TGTGCCAGCAGTTCCGGCAGCTCCTACGAGCAGTACTTC
>TRBD1|TRBV28|.|TRBJ1-2
CASSWTGGRYGYTF
TGTGCCAGCAGTTGGACAGGAGGGAGGTATGGCTACACCTTC
>.|TRBV25-1|.|TRBJ2-2
CASRTSPSFDTGELFF
TGTGCCAGTAGGACTTCCCCAAGTTTCGACACCGGGGAGCTGTTTTTT
>.|TRBV5-1|.|TRBJ1-2
CASSISPFYGYTF
TGCGCCAGCAGCATTAGTCCATTCTATGGCTACACCTTC
>.|TRBV10-2|.|TRBJ1-2
CASSESYGEYGYTF
TGCGCCAGCAGTGAGTCGTACGGGGAATATGGCTACACCTTC
>.|TRBV5-6|.|TRBJ1-1
CASGFGAGEAFF
TGTGCCAGCGGGTTTGGGGCAGGGGAAGCTTTCTTT
>.|TRBV7-9|.|TRBJ2-2
CASSLVIAGELFF
TGTGCCAGCAGCTTAGTGATCGCCGGGGAGCTGTTTTTT
>.|TRBV27|once|TRBJ2-7
CASRVGVHEQYF
TGTGCCAGCAGGGTAGGGGTCCACGAGCAGTACTTC
>.|TRBV5-1|.|TRBJ2-2
CASSLSWGNTGELFF
TGCGCCAGCAGCTTATCCTGGGGTAACACCGGGGAGCTGTTTTTT
>.|TRBV27|.|TRBJ1-1
CASSFRTRPRTEAFF
TGTGCCAGCAGTTTCAGGACCCGGCCTAGGACTGAAGCTTTCTTT
>.|TRBV5-6|.|TRBJ2-5
CASSPEGVETQYF
TGTGCCAGCAGCCCGGAGGGGGTTGAGACCCAGTACTTC
>TRBD2|TRBV13|.|TRBJ2-5
CASSLVLAEQETQYF
TGTGCCAGCAGCTTAGTTCTAGCGGAACAAGAGACCCAGTACTTC